The TCR beta chain described here comes from a study of cytomegalovirus exposure and HLA in healthy donors. The study's findings and limits: The classifier reportedly diagnosed cytomegalovirus status with high sensitivity and specificity. Generally TCR sequences proved uncommon, though certain public TCRs appeared in numerous donors.

As for this clone: Its specificity is not known.

The germline V gene encodes CDR1 MDHEN and CDR2 SYDVKM. V was cut by 4 bases and J by 4 bases, with 19 bases left in between. CDR3 length equals 17 residues. The PCR contained 60 Vbeta and 13 Jbeta primers. The data were produced by immunoSEQ multiplex PCR, yet TCRdb's version contains in-frame clones alone and is incomplete. The sample has tens of thousands of clones, roughly 78% seen once. Likely unrecorded immune exposures existed in these nominally healthy donors. Sequencing was done on a sample of PBMCs. The TCR was taken from a male donor in good health and CMV-seropositive. The gene calls are TRBV28 and TRBJ2-2; tentatively, D is TRBD1 (6 bases). CDR3 amino acids: CASSWVTGPYGTGELFF. DNA for the CDR3: TGTGCCAGCAGTTGGGTGACAGGTCCTTACGGCACCGGGGAGCTGTTTTTT.